This is a list of T cell receptor beta chains from one sample in a study of CD8 T cells in ankylosing spondylitis. TCRdb reanalysed the 5' RACE reads using MiXCR and keeps one entry per CDR3 protein. Among more than 600,000 distinct CDR3 sequences listed, under 20% were seen once. Sequencing used blood, either unsorted or a sorted T cell fraction (not recorded which). Source of these receptors: a male donor with ankylosing spondylitis. Each CDR3 is given with its conserved first and last residue. The D gene is left open where the match is weak. Part of the rows lack a size; the others show once, few, many or a class for expanded clones.

J: TRBJ2-7; D: NA; size: NA; V: TRBV4-3; CDR3: CASSQDVSYEQYF; DNA: TGCGCCAGCAGCCAAGATGTCTCCTACGAGCAGTACTTC
J: TRBJ1-2; D: TRBD1; size: NA; V: TRBV7-9; CDR3: CASSDGTGVGYTF; DNA: TGTGCCAGCAGCGACGGGACAGGGGTTGGCTACACCTTC
J: TRBJ2-5; D: NA; size: NA; V: TRBV3-1; CDR3: CASCQEAFPQETQYF; DNA: TGTGCCAGCTGCCAAGAGGCTTTTCCCCAAGAGACCCAGTACTTC
J: TRBJ2-1; D: TRBD2; size: once; V: TRBV20-1; CDR3: CSARGSGSFNNEQFF; DNA: TGCAGTGCTAGAGGCAGCGGGAGTTTCAACAATGAGCAGTTCTTC
J: TRBJ2-3; D: NA; size: NA; V: TRBV3-1; CDR3: CASSHGVRTDTQYF; DNA: TGTGCCAGCAGCCATGGGGTTCGCACAGATACGCAGTATTTT
J: TRBJ1-1; D: NA; size: many; V: TRBV5-1; CDR3: CASRPGTGSPGAFF; DNA: TGCGCCAGCAGGCCCGGTACAGGGAGCCCGGGAGCTTTCTTT
J: TRBJ1-2; D: NA; size: NA; V: TRBV29-1; CDR3: CSVEPTGSGYTF; DNA: TGCAGCGTTGAGCCTACAGGGTCCGGCTACACCTTC
J: TRBJ2-1; D: TRBD2; size: NA; V: TRBV5-1; CDR3: CASGGLGQPWDEQFF; DNA: TGCGCCAGCGGAGGACTAGGACAACCCTGGGATGAGCAGTTCTTC
J: TRBJ2-5; D: NA; size: few; V: TRBV24-1; CDR3: CATSSPGGETQYF; DNA: TGTGCCACCAGTTCCCCTGGCGGAGAGACCCAGTACTTC
J: TRBJ1-5; D: NA; size: few; V: TRBV21-1; CDR3: CASSTGQSSNQPQHF; DNA: TGTGCCAGCAGCACCGGACAGAGTAGCAATCAGCCCCAGCATTTT
J: TRBJ1-4; D: NA; size: NA; V: TRBV20-1; CDR3: CSARDTGWDEKLFF; DNA: TGCAGTGCTAGAGATACAGGGTGGGACGAAAAACTGTTTTTT
J: TRBJ1-6; D: NA; size: NA; V: TRBV5-1; CDR3: CASSLGHYNSPLHF; DNA: TGCGCCAGCAGCTTGGGGCATTATAATTCACCCCTCCACTTT
J: TRBJ1-2; D: TRBD1; size: NA; V: TRBV27; CDR3: CASRPNRGGNYGYTF; DNA: TGTGCCAGCAGACCGAACAGGGGGGGCAACTATGGCTACACCTTC
J: TRBJ2-2; D: TRBD1; size: NA; V: TRBV4-3; CDR3: CASSQGSGGVTGELFF; DNA: TGCGCCAGCAGCCAAGGATCAGGGGGCGTCACCGGGGAGCTGTTTTTT
J: TRBJ2-7; D: TRBD1; size: NA; V: TRBV6-1; CDR3: CASRLGQLLGEQYF; DNA: TGTGCCAGCCGGTTGGGACAGCTACTCGGCGAGCAGTACTTC
J: TRBJ1-6; D: TRBD1; size: few; V: TRBV10-3; CDR3: CAISEAGGSPLHF; DNA: TGTGCCATCAGTGAGGCAGGGGGTTCACCCCTCCACTTT
J: TRBJ1-5; D: NA; size: few; V: TRBV6-1; CDR3: CASSELTEYQPQHF; DNA: TGTGCCAGCAGTGAACTGACAGAATATCAGCCCCAGCATTTT
J: TRBJ1-5; D: TRBD1; size: NA; V: TRBV6-1; CDR3: CASRDSGNQPQHF; DNA: TGTGCCAGCCGGGACAGTGGCAATCAGCCCCAGCATTTT
J: TRBJ2-5; D: NA; size: NA; V: TRBV6-5; CDR3: CASSYSSSGYETQYF; DNA: TGTGCCAGCAGTTACTCCTCATCGGGGTACGAGACCCAGTACTTC
J: TRBJ1-2; D: NA; size: few; V: TRBV15; CDR3: CATSRDKGPNGYTF; DNA: TGTGCCACCAGCAGAGATAAGGGTCCAAATGGCTACACCTTC
J: TRBJ1-3; D: NA; size: many; V: TRBV12-3/TRBV12-4; CDR3: CASSLTTGLSGNTIYF; DNA: TGTGCCAGCAGTTTAACAACAGGGCTTTCCGGAAACACCATATATTTT
J: TRBJ2-7; D: TRBD2; size: NA; V: TRBV29-1; CDR3: CSVKTPRAGGFSYEQYF; DNA: TGCAGCGTCAAAACACCTCGAGCGGGGGGATTCTCCTACGAGCAGTACTTC
J: TRBJ1-5; D: NA; size: few; V: TRBV7-2; CDR3: CASSLYPLMAGIPPWGSNQPQHF; DNA: TGTGCCAGCAGCTTATACCCTCTTATGGCAGGGATCCCACCTTGGGGTAGCAATCAGCCCCAGCATTTT
J: TRBJ2-4; D: TRBD2; size: few; V: TRBV20-1; CDR3: CSASRLAGVYIQYF; DNA: TGCAGTGCAAGTCGGCTAGCGGGAGTATACATTCAGTACTTC
J: TRBJ1-3; D: NA; size: NA; V: TRBV5-5; CDR3: CASSLEPGIAGNTIYF; DNA: TGTGCCAGCAGCTTGGAGCCGGGGATCGCTGGAAACACCATATATTTT
J: TRBJ1-6; D: NA; size: many; V: TRBV5-1; CDR3: CASSLRDFSPNSPLHF; DNA: TGCGCCAGCAGCCTCAGGGACTTCTCTCCTAATTCACCCCTCCACTTT
J: TRBJ1-3; D: NA; size: few; V: TRBV4-1; CDR3: CASRQVKGPGNTIYF; DNA: TGCGCCAGCAGACAAGTTAAGGGTCCTGGAAACACCATATATTTT
J: TRBJ1-5; D: NA; size: NA; V: TRBV2; CDR3: CASSEIVISNQPQHF; DNA: TGTGCCAGCAGTGAAATAGTGATTAGCAATCAGCCCCAGCATTTT
J: TRBJ2-3; D: TRBD2; size: many; V: TRBV3-1; CDR3: CASSPRGGLTDTQYF; DNA: TGTGCCAGCAGCCCGCGGGGGGGCCTCACAGATACGCAGTATTTT